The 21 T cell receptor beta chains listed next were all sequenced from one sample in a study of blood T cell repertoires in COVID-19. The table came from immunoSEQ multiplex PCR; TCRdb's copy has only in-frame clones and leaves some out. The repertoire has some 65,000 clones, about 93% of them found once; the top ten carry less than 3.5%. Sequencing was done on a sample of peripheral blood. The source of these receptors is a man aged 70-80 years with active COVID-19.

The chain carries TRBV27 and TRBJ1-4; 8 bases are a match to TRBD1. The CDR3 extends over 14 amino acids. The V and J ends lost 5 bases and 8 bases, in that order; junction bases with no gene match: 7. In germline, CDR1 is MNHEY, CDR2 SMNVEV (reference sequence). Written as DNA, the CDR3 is TGTGCCAGCAGTCGGACTGCAGGGGGCGAAAAACTGTTTTTT. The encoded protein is CASSRTAGGEKLFF.

This CDR3 is CASSSDFYTQYF. CDR3 DNA sequence: TGTGCCAGCAGTTCCGACTTTTATACGCAGTATTTT. This chain connects TRBV27 to TRBJ2-3; D uncertain. Trimming took off 4 bases at V and 7 bases at J, with 9 bases between the two ends. The CDR3 is made up of 12 amino acids. Germline V gives CDR1 MNHEY, CDR2 SMNVEV (reference sequence).

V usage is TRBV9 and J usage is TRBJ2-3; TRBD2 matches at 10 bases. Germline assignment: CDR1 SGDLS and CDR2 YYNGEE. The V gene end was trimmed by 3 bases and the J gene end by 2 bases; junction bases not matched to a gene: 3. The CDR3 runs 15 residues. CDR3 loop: CASSGGLALTDTQYF. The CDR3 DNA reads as TGTGCCAGCAGCGGGGGACTAGCGCTCACAGATACGCAGTATTTT. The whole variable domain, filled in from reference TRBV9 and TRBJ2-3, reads DSGVTQTPKHLITATGQRVTLRCSPRSGDLSVYWYQQSLDQGLQFLIQYYNGEERAKGNILERFSAQQFPDLHSELNLSSLELGDSALYFCASSGGLALTDTQYFGPGTRLTVL.

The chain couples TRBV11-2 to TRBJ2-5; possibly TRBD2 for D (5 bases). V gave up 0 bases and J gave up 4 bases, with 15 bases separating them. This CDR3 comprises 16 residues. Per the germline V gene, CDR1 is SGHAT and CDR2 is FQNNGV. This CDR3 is CASSLDLERGPETQYF. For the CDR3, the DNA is TGTGCCAGCAGCTTAGATCTGGAACGGGGTCCAGAGACCCAGTACTTC.

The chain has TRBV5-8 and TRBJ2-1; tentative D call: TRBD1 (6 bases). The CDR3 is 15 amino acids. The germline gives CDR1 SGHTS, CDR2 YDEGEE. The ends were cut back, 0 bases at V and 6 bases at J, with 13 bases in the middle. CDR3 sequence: CASSLVGTRPNEQFF. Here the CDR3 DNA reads TGTGCCAGCAGCTTGGTAGGGACAAGGCCCAATGAGCAGTTCTTC.

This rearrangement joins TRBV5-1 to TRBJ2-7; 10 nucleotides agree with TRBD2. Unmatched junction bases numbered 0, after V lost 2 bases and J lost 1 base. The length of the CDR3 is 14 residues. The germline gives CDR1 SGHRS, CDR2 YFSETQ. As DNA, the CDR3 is TGCGCCAGCAGCTTTAGCGGGGGGTCCTACGAGCAGTACTTC. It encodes CASSFSGGSYEQYF.

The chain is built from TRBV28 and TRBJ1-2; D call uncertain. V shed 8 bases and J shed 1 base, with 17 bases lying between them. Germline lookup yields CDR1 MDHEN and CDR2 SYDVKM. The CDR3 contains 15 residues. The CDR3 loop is CASGPNHEGNYGYTF. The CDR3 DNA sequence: TGTGCCAGCGGACCCAATCATGAGGGTAACTATGGCTACACCTTC.

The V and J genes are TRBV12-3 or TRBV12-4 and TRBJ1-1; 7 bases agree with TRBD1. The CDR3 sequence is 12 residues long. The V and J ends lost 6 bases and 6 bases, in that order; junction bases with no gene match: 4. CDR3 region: CASSLGQAEAFF. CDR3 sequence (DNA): TGTGCCAGCAGCCTAGGACAGGCTGAAGCTTTCTTT.

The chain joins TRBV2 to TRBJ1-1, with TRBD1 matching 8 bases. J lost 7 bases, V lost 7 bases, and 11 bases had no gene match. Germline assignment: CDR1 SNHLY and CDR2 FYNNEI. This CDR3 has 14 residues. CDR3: CASTRTGSMIEAFF. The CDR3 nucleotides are TGTGCCAGCACCCGGACAGGGTCAATGATTGAAGCTTTCTTT.

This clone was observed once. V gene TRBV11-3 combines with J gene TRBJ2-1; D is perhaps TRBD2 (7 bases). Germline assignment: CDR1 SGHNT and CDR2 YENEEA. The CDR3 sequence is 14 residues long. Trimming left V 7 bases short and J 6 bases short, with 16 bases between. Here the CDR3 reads CASNKGGGLNEQFF. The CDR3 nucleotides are TGTGCCAGCAACAAAGGGGGGGGGCTCAATGAGCAGTTCTTC.

The CDR3 nucleotides are TGCAGCGTTGATTTTCCAGGCGGGTTTATTGGCAATGAGCAGTTCTTC. It specifies CSVDFPGGFIGNEQFF. The chain uses TRBV29-1 and TRBJ2-1; D perhaps matches TRBD2 (5 bases). Germline CDR1 reads SQVTM; CDR2 reads ANQGSEA. This CDR3 comprises 16 residues. V was clipped by 3 bases and J by 6 bases, with 21 bases between them.

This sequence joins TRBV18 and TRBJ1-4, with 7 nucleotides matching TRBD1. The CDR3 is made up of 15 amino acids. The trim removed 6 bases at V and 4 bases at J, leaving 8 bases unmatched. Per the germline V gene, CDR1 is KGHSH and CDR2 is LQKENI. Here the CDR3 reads CASSDGTENNEKLFF. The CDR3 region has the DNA TGTGCCAGCTCGGATGGGACAGAGAATAATGAAAAACTGTTTTTT.

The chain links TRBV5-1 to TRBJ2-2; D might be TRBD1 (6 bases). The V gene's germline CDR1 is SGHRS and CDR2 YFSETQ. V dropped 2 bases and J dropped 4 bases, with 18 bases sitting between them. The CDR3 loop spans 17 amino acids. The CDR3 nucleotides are TGCGCCAGCAGCTTTCCCCCCGCAGGGGACGTCACCGGGGAGCTGTTTTTT. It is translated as CASSFPPAGDVTGELFF.

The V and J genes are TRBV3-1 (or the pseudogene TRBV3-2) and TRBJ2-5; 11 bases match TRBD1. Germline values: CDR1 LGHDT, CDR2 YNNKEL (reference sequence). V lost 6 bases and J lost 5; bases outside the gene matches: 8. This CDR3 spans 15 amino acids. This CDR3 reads CASRPRDRGFETQYF. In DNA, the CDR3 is TGTGCCAGCAGGCCCCGGGACAGGGGGTTTGAGACCCAGTACTTC.

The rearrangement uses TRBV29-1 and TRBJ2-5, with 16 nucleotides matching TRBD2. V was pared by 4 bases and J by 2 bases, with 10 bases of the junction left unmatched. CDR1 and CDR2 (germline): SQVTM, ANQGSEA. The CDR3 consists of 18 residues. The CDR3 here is CSVGAPGLAGGIQETQYF. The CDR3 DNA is TGCAGCGTTGGGGCACCGGGACTAGCGGGGGGGATACAAGAGACCCAGTACTTC. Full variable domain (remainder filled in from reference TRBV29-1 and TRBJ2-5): SAVISQKPSRDICQRGTSLTIQCQVDSQVTMMFWYRQQPGQSLTLIATANQGSEATYESGFVIDKFPISRPNLTFSTLTVSNMSPEDSSIYLCSVGAPGLAGGIQETQYFGPGTRLLVL.

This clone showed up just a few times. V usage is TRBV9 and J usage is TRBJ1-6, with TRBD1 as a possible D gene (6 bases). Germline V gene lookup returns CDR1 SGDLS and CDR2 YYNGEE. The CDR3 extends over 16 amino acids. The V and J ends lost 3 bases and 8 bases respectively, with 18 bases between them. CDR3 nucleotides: TGTGCCAGCAGCGGCGGAGGGGGGGGCGGAGATTCACCCCTCCACTTT. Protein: CASSGGGGGGDSPLHF.

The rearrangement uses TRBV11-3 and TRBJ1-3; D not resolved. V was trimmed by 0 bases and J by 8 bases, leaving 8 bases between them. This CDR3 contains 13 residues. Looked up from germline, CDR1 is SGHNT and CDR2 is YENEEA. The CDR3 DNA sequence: TGTGCCAGCAGCTTAGATTTTCCGGACACCATATATTTT. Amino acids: CASSLDFPDTIYF.

CDR3 protein: CASSPDRRPYEQYF. In DNA, the CDR3 is TGTGCCAGCAGCCCCGACAGGAGGCCCTACGAGCAGTACTTC. The chain uses TRBV6-5 and TRBJ2-7; possibly TRBD1 for D (6 bases). Trimming pared 6 bases from V and 2 bases from J, leaving 14 bases between. The germline CDR1 and CDR2 sequences are MNHEY and SVGAGI. This CDR3 region has 14 residues.

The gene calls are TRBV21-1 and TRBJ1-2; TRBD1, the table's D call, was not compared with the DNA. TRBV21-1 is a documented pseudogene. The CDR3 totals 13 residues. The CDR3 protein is CASISDRASGYTF. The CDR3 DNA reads TGTGCCAGCATTTCAGACAGGGCCTCTGGCTACACCTTC.

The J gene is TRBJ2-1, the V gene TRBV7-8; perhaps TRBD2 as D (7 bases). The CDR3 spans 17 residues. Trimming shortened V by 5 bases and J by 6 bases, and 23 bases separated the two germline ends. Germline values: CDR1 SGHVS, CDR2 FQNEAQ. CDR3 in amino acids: CASSVLEGRGLRNEQFF. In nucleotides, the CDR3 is TGTGCCAGCAGCGTCCTCGAGGGGAGGGGGTTACGCAATGAGCAGTTCTTC.

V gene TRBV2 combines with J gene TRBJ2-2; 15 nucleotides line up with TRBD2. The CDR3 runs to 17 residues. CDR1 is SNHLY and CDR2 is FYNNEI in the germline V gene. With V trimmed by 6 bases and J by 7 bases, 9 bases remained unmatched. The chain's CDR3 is CASRPGLAGGLGGELFF. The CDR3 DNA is TGTGCCAGCAGACCGGGACTAGCGGGGGGATTGGGCGGGGAGCTGTTTTTT.